This TCR beta chain was recorded in a study of cytomegalovirus exposure and HLA in healthy donors. Study at large: Ancestry clustering placed 70% to 90% of around 400 genotyped donors in the Caucasian-associated cluster. Study observations and caveats: A later analysis reportedly found that, within productive TCRs, an Asian-associated ancestry cluster had fewer N-insertions than the mean observed across the roughly 610 donors. Information on immune exposure was restricted to one variable (CMV serostatus). In a later analysis, most CMV-associated TCR beta chains appeared HLA-restricted.

CDR1 SGHTA and CDR2 FQGNSA come from the germline V gene. Between the trimmed V and J ends, which lost 1 base and 8 bases, there was a span of 12 bases. The CDR3 has 14 residues. Comments on this clone: The antigen remains unidentified.

With 60 Vbeta and 13 Jbeta primers, the PCR was carried out. Sequencing was performed with immunoSEQ multiplex PCR; in TCRdb, only in-frame clones are kept and a portion is missing. The sample carries 100,000 to 150,000 clones, more than 65% recorded once. The V call is TRBV7-2, the J call TRBJ2-1, with D maybe TRBD2 (6 bases). The specimen sequenced was PBMCs. This TCR derives from a man aged 18 to 29 in good health and CMV-seropositive. CDR3 DNA: TGTGCCAGCAGCTTAGGGACTAAAAGGGATGAGCAGTTCTTC. Amino acid sequence: CASSLGTKRDEQFF. Using reference TRBV7-2 and TRBJ2-1 for the parts outside the CDR3, the full variable domain is GAGVSQSPSNKVTEKGKDVELRCDPISGHTALYWYRQSLGQGLEFLIYFQGNSAPDKSGLPSDRFSAERTGGSVSTLTIQRTQQEDSAVYLCASSLGTKRDEQFFGPGTRLTVL.